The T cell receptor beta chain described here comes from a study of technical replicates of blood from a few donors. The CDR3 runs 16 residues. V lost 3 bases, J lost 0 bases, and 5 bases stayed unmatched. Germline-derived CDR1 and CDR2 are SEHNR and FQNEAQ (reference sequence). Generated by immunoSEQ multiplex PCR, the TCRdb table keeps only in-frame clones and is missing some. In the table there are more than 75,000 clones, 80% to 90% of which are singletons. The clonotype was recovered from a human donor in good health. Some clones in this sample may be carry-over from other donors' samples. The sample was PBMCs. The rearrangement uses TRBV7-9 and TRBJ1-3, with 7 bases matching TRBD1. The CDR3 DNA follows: TGTGCCAGCAGCTTTTTACAGGGGATCTCTGGAAACACCATATATTTT. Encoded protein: CASSFLQGISGNTIYF.